The clone carrying this TCR beta chain was found once. Antigen specificity is unknown. These data come from a study of shared clonotypes between healthy human individuals. About the research overall: Each donor's CD4 naive and CD4 memory cells filled three plates apiece, CD8 naive two, and CD8 memory one.

Assay: immunoSEQ multiplex PCR; the TCRdb copy retains only in-frame clones and omits some. The sample has hundreds of thousands of clones, around 72% seen once. Study-wide findings and caveats: The study generally estimated greater richness for naive than memory subsets. Clonotypes not shared had lower generation probabilities than those common to all four donors. It was anticipated that sequencing depth would influence how many clonotypes donors shared.

Sequencing used memory CD4+ T cells sorted from blood. The subset was: CD45RA-negative fraction. The clonotype originates from a woman in her twenties or thirties in good health.

The CDR3 reads CASSISRNTEAFF. DNA for the CDR3: TGTGCCAGTAGTATATCTCGGAACACTGAAGCTTTCTTT. J is TRBJ1-1 and V is TRBV19; D remains unclear. The germline V and J ends were trimmed by 2 bases and 1 base, with 5 bases remaining between them. This CDR3 contains 13 residues. The germline gives CDR1 LNHDA, CDR2 SQIVND (reference sequence). The full variable domain, completed using reference TRBV19 and TRBJ1-1, is DGGITQSPKYLFRKEGQNVTLSCEQNLNHDAMYWYRQDPGQGLRLIYYSQIVNDFQKGDIAEGYSVSREKKESFPLTVTSAQKNPTAFYLCASSISRNTEAFFGQGTRLTVV.